These T cell receptor beta chains were read from a single sample in a study of PD-1 blockade in classical Hodgkin lymphoma. Sequenced by immunoSEQ multiplex PCR; TCRdb stores in-frame clones only, minus some. Of under 80,000 clones in the sample, roughly 85% were seen once. Here the sequenced sample was peripheral blood mononuclear cells (PBMCs), taken before the fourth cycle of nivolumab. The receptors were gathered from a human donor with classical Hodgkin lymphoma. Each CDR3 is given with its conserved first and last residue. D genes are given only for firm matches. Clone size is stated in some rows and not others, as once, few, many or a class when expanded.

V: TRBV11-3; size: .; D: TRBD1; J: TRBJ1-2; CDR3: CASSWEQGVGYTF; DNA: TGTGCCAGCAGCTGGGAACAGGGGGTTGGCTACACCTTC
V: TRBV7-9; size: .; D: .; J: TRBJ2-7; CDR3: CASSLKGYEQYF; DNA: TGTGCCAGCAGCCTAAAGGGCTACGAGCAGTACTTC
V: TRBV28; size: .; D: TRBD1; J: TRBJ2-2; CDR3: CASGGQGLSLTGELFF; DNA: TGTGCCAGCGGTGGACAGGGTTTGAGTCTCACCGGGGAGCTGTTTTTT
V: TRBV5-4; size: .; D: .; J: TRBJ2-3; CDR3: CASSAYPGGTDTQYF; DNA: TGTGCCAGCAGCGCGTACCCAGGGGGCACAGATACGCAGTATTTT
V: TRBV2; size: .; D: .; J: TRBJ1-5; CDR3: CASSEAGYGNQPQHF; DNA: TGTGCCAGCAGTGAAGCCGGTTATGGCAATCAGCCCCAGCATTTT
V: TRBV6-6; size: .; D: .; J: TRBJ1-5; CDR3: CASRQGRVGNQPQHF; DNA: TGTGCCAGCAGACAGGGCAGGGTAGGCAATCAGCCCCAGCATTTT
V: TRBV6-1; size: .; D: .; J: TRBJ2-7; CDR3: CASSETPPGRVYF; DNA: TGTGCCAGCAGTGAAACCCCCCCGGGACGAGTGTACTTC
V: TRBV7-9; size: .; D: .; J: TRBJ2-1; CDR3: CASRPSPGNEQFF; DNA: TGTGCCAGCAGGCCATCGCCTGGCAATGAGCAGTTCTTC
V: TRBV6-8; size: .; D: .; J: TRBJ2-7; CDR3: CASTKQGYEQYF; DNA: TGTGCCAGCACCAAACAGGGCTACGAGCAGTACTTC
V: TRBV6-5; size: .; D: TRBD1; J: TRBJ2-7; CDR3: CASRTSPTGTYEQYF; DNA: TGTGCCAGCAGGACCTCCCCGACAGGGACCTACGAGCAGTACTTC
V: TRBV9; size: .; D: .; J: TRBJ2-2; CDR3: CASSVVGLQIPTGELFF; DNA: TGTGCCAGCAGCGTAGTAGGCCTACAGATACCCACCGGGGAGCTGTTTTTT
V: TRBV5-5; size: few; D: .; J: TRBJ1-5; CDR3: CASSPGTYNQPQHF; DNA: TGTGCCAGCAGCCCCGGGACATACAATCAGCCCCAGCATTTT
V: TRBV7-9; size: .; D: .; J: TRBJ2-5; CDR3: CASSSGPLQETQYF; DNA: TGTGCCAGCAGCTCGGGACCTCTCCAAGAGACCCAGTACTTC
V: TRBV10-2; size: .; D: .; J: TRBJ2-3; CDR3: CASSESTPTDTQYF; DNA: TGCGCCAGCAGTGAGTCGACCCCGACAGATACGCAGTATTTT